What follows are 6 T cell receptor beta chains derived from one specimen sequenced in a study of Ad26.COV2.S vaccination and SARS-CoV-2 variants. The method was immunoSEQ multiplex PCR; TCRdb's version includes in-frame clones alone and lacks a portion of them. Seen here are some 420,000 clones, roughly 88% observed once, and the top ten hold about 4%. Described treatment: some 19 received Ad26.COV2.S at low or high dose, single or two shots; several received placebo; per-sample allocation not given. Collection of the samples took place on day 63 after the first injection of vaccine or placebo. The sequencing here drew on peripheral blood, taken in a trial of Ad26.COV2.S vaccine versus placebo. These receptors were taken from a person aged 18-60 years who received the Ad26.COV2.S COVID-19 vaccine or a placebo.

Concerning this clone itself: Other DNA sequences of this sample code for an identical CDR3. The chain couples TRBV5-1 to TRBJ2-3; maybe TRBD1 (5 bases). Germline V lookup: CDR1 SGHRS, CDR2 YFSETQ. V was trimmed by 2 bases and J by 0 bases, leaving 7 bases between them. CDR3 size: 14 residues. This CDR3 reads CASSFGQSTDTQYF. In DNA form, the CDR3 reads TGCGCCAGCAGCTTCGGACAAAGCACAGATACGCAGTATTTT.

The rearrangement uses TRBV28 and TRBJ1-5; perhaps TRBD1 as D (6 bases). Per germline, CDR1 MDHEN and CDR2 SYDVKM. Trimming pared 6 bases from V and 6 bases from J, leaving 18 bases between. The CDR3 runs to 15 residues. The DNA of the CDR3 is TGTGCCAGCAGCCCCAATTCAGGGGTAAGTCAGCCCCAGCATTTT. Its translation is CASSPNSGVSQPQHF.

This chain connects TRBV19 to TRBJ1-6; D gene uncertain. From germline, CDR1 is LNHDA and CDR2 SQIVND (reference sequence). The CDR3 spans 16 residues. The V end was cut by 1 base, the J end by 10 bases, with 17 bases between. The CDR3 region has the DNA TGTGCCAGTAGTATAGGGGTGACACCTCGGACCTCACCCCTCCACTTT. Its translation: CASSIGVTPRTSPLHF.

CDR3 in DNA: TGCGCCAGCAGCCAACTCTCCCCCAGGGGGCGGGCTTTCTTT. It encodes CASSQLSPRGRAFF. The genes are TRBV4-1 and TRBJ1-1; 8 bases align to TRBD1. CDR3 size: 14 residues. Germline V gives CDR1 MGHRA, CDR2 YSYEKL. V shed 2 bases and J 11 bases; nucleotides not matched to a gene: 10.

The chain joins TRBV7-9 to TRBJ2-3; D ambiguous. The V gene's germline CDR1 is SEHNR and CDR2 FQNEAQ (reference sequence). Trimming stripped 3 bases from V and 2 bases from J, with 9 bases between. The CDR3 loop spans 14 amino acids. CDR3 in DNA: TGTGCCAGCAGCTTTCGACACCTCACAGATACGCAGTATTTT. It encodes CASSFRHLTDTQYF.

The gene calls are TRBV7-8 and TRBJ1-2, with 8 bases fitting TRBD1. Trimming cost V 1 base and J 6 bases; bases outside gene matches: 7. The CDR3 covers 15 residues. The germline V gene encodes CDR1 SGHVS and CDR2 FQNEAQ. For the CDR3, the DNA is TGTGCCAGCAGCTTAGTACAGGGGGTACGTGATGGCTACACCTTC. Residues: CASSLVQGVRDGYTF.